A single sample is the source of the 18 T cell receptor beta chains below, sequenced in a study of cytomegalovirus exposure and HLA in healthy donors. A multiplex PCR was run with 60 Vbeta primers and 13 Jbeta primers. Libraries were prepared by immunoSEQ multiplex PCR; TCRdb keeps only in-frame clonotypes and omits some of them. Here the sample spans approximately 190,000 clones, around 78% being singletons. Sequencing used PBMCs. The receptors here all came from a woman aged 25 to 39 in good health and CMV-seropositive.

DNA for the CDR3: TGTGCCAGTAGTACGTTCCCCGGGACAACTCTACATGAGCAGTTCTTC. Translated, it gives CASSTFPGTTLHEQFF. The chain carries TRBV19 and TRBJ2-1; tentatively, D is TRBD1 (6 bases). Germline values: CDR1 LNHDA, CDR2 SQIVND (reference sequence). The CDR3 runs to 16 residues. V was clipped by 4 bases and J by 8 bases, with 21 bases between them.

The chain links TRBV11-3 to TRBJ2-5, with TRBD2 matching 13 bases. The length of the CDR3 is 16 residues. CDR1 and CDR2 from the germline V gene are SGHNT and YENEEA. Losses at the gene ends were 4 bases for V and 5 bases for J; bases not matched to a gene: 7. CDR3 sequence reads: CASSSIGTSGTETQYF. For the CDR3, the DNA is TGTGCCAGCAGCTCTATAGGGACTAGCGGGACGGAGACCCAGTACTTC.

This chain links TRBV10-1 with TRBJ1-5; TRBD1 matches at 11 bases. V lost 6 bases and J lost 7; bases outside the gene matches: 11. CDR3 size: 16 residues. Germline-derived CDR1 and CDR2 are WNHNN and SYGVQD (reference sequence). This chain's CDR3 is CASSLDRGLIQQPQHF. CDR3 nucleotides: TGCGCCAGCAGCTTGGACAGGGGGCTTATTCAGCAGCCCCAGCATTTT.

The chain recombines TRBV11-2 with TRBJ2-7; D perhaps matches TRBD1 (6 bases). V was clipped by 2 bases and J by 4 bases, with 9 bases between them. From germline, CDR1 is SGHAT and CDR2 FQNNGV. CDR3 length: 13 amino acids. For the CDR3, the DNA is TGTGCCAGCAGCTTACCACAGGGATACGAGCAGTACTTC. It specifies CASSLPQGYEQYF. The entire variable domain, with the rest obtained from reference TRBV11-2 and TRBJ2-7, is as follows: EAGVAQSPRYKIIEKRQSVAFWCNPISGHATLYWYQQILGQGPKLLIQFQNNGVVDDSQLPKDRFSAERLKGVDSTLKIQPAKLEDSAVYLCASSLPQGYEQYFGPGTRLTVT.

This chain connects TRBV11-2 to TRBJ2-2; the match to TRBD1 covers 7 bases. The CDR3 covers 16 residues. Trimming cost V 2 bases and J 6 bases; bases outside gene matches: 9. Germline V CDR1 and CDR2: SGHAT, FQNNGV. The CDR3 loop reads CASSLPLRGIAGELFF. The CDR3, as DNA: TGTGCCAGCAGCTTACCCCTCAGGGGGATTGCCGGGGAGCTGTTTTTT.

This chain links TRBV28 with TRBJ1-2; 9 positions agree with TRBD1. J gave up 5 bases and V 5 bases, and 12 bases lay outside the gene matches. Germline V gene sequence: CDR1 MDHEN, CDR2 SYDVKM. This CDR3 is built from 16 residues. CDR3 bases: TGTGCCAGCAGTAGAGCCGGGACAGGGAGGGTTTATGGCTACACCTTC. This gives the protein CASSRAGTGRVYGYTF.

The chain couples TRBV7-9 to TRBJ1-2; tentatively, D is TRBD1 (5 bases). The V end was cut by 8 bases, the J end by 8 bases, with 12 bases between. Germline V CDR1 and CDR2: SEHNR, FQNEAQ (reference sequence). This CDR3 spans 11 amino acids. The CDR3 sequence is CASSMGGGYTF. CDR3 bases: TGTGCCAGCTCAATGGGGGGGGGCTACACCTTC.

This chain joins TRBV19 and TRBJ2-7, with a possible D match to TRBD2 (5 bases). CDR1 is LNHDA, CDR2 SQIVND, per germline (reference sequence). Trimming cost V 3 bases and J 2 bases, with 14 bases left between them. This CDR3 comprises 15 residues. The CDR3 region is CASSIYGVGPYEQYF. The CDR3, as DNA: TGTGCCAGTAGTATTTACGGGGTTGGGCCCTACGAGCAGTACTTC.

V and J are TRBV12-5 and TRBJ2-3, with 7 bases matching TRBD2. The germline gives CDR1 LGHNT, CDR2 FRNRAP. V was pared by 3 bases and J by 15 bases, with 6 bases of the junction left unmatched. The CDR3 runs 11 residues. CDR3 sequence: CASGLRGVGYF. CDR3 in DNA: TGTGCTAGTGGTTTACGGGGGGTAGGATATTTT. The full variable domain, rest sourced from reference TRBV12-5 and TRBJ2-3, is DARVTQTPRHKVTEMGQEVTMRCQPILGHNTVFWYRQTMMQGLELLAYFRNRAPLDDSGMPKDRFSAEMPDATLATLKIQPSEPRDSAVYFCASGLRGVGYFGPGTRLTVL.

The rearrangement uses TRBV7-8 and TRBJ2-1; TRBD2 matches 11 bases. This CDR3 is built from 15 residues. Germline CDR1 and CDR2: SGHVS and FQNEAQ. The J segment lost 6 bases and the V segment lost 8 bases, leaving 9 bases of the junction unmatched. The CDR3 DNA follows: TGTGCCAGCGGACTTAGCGGGGGGGGAAGCAATGAGCAGTTCTTC. Amino acids: CASGLSGGGSNEQFF.

The chain links TRBV6-4 to TRBJ2-1; possibly TRBD1 for D (6 bases). Germline loops: CDR1 MRHNA, CDR2 SNTAGT. Trimming pared 7 bases from V and 9 bases from J, leaving 10 bases between. CDR3 size: 11 residues. The CDR3 region is CASKGDGEQFF. CDR3 bases: TGTGCCAGCAAGGGGGACGGTGAGCAGTTCTTC.

CDR3 DNA: TGCGCCAGCAGCTTCACAGGGAGGGATTCACCCCTCCACTTT. Translation gives CASSFTGRDSPLHF. V usage is TRBV5-1 and J usage is TRBJ1-6; possible D gene TRBD1, 6 bases. V was shortened by 2 bases and J by 8 bases, with 11 bases between the two germline ends. Germline V CDR1 and CDR2: SGHRS, YFSETQ. This CDR3 contains 14 residues.

This clone was recorded a few times. The chain joins TRBV19 to TRBJ2-5; 8 bases align to TRBD2. The ends lost 1 base at V and 3 bases at J; junction bases unmatched: 4. The CDR3 sequence is 15 residues long. Germline V CDR1 and CDR2: LNHDA, SQIVND (reference sequence). The CDR3 here is CASSIGLGGEETQYF. The CDR3 nucleotides read TGTGCCAGTAGTATAGGTCTCGGGGGGGAAGAGACCCAGTACTTC.

Here the CDR3 DNA reads TGTGCCAGCAGCTTATCAAAAGAGAACTACGAGCAGTACTTC. Translated: CASSLSKENYEQYF. This chain joins TRBV7-9 and TRBJ2-7; D unresolved. Per germline, CDR1 SEHNR and CDR2 FQNEAQ (reference sequence). V gave up 2 bases and J gave up 3 bases, with 11 bases separating them. This CDR3 has 14 amino acids.

CDR3 region: CAWSGGTGFNQPQHF. CDR3 nucleotides: TGTGCCTGGAGTGGGGGGACAGGGTTCAATCAGCCCCAGCATTTT. This chain connects TRBV30 to TRBJ1-5; 9 bases agree with TRBD1. Germline V CDR1 and CDR2: GTSNPN, SVGIG (reference sequence). This CDR3 comprises 15 residues. Germline trimming cut 1 base from V and 3 bases from J; bases unmatched to any gene: 4.

The J gene is TRBJ1-6, the V gene TRBV28; unclear D gene. Germline CDR1 MDHEN, CDR2 SYDVKM. Trimming took 2 bases from V and 7 from J, leaving 12 bases between them. CDR3 length: 15 amino acids. The CDR3 protein is CASSLTEILNSPLHF. For the CDR3, the DNA is TGTGCCAGCAGTTTAACCGAAATACTAAATTCACCCCTCCACTTT.

CDR3: CASRPGGGNYGYTF. For the CDR3, the DNA is TGTGCCAGCAGACCAGGGGGAGGAAACTATGGCTACACCTTC. This chain connects TRBV6-6 to TRBJ1-2; 7 positions agree with TRBD1. The germline V gene encodes CDR1 MNHNY and CDR2 SVGAGI (reference sequence). V gave up 6 bases and J gave up 2 bases; unmatched junction bases: 6. This CDR3 is 14 amino acids long.

The chain employs TRBV6-1 and TRBJ2-5; 7 positions agree with TRBD1. Near its end, the DNA agrees better with TRBJ2-7, so the J call may be wrong. There are 14 residues in the CDR3. In germline, CDR1 is MNHNS, CDR2 SASEGT. CDR3 loop: CASSETAGGYEQYF. CDR3 coding DNA: TGTGCCAGCAGTGAAACGGCAGGGGGCTACGAGCAGTACTTC.